The 3 T cell receptor beta chains reported below all come from one sample, sequenced in a study of T cell responses to AZD1222 COVID-19 vaccine. This table comes from immunoSEQ multiplex PCR, and its TCRdb copy is limited to in-frame clones, with some not included. This table has about 150,000 clones, under 95% appearing once. The starting material was peripheral blood, obtained on day 0 of AZD1222 vaccination. These TCRs come from an adult in good health.

V and J are TRBV7-6 and TRBJ2-1; D perhaps matches TRBD2 (5 bases). V was shortened by 5 bases and J by 3 bases, with 20 bases between the two germline ends. Germline V lookup: CDR1 SGHVS, CDR2 FNYEAQ. This CDR3 is built from 17 residues. The chain's CDR3 is CASSPPLAKSLYNEQFF. In DNA, the CDR3 is TGTGCCAGCAGCCCACCCCTAGCTAAATCCCTCTACAATGAGCAGTTCTTC.

The chain links TRBV5-1 to TRBJ2-2; no firm D call. Trimming took 0 bases from V and 0 from J, leaving 9 bases between them. The CDR3 loop spans 16 amino acids. From germline, CDR1 is SGHRS and CDR2 YFSETQ. In DNA form, the CDR3 reads TGCGCCAGCAGCTTGGTGGTTCGCCCGAACACCGGGGAGCTGTTTTTT. This sequence encodes CASSLVVRPNTGELFF. Together with reference TRBV5-1 and TRBJ2-2, the CDR3 gives the full variable domain: KAGVTQTPRYLIKTRGQQVTLSCSPISGHRSVSWYQQTPGQGLQFLFEYFSETQRNKGNFPGRFSGRQFSNSRSEMNVSTLELGDSALYLCASSLVVRPNTGELFFGEGSRLTVL.

This sequence joins TRBV28 and TRBJ1-1; possible D gene TRBD1, 6 bases. Germline loops: CDR1 MDHEN, CDR2 SYDVKM. V gave up 4 bases and J gave up 1 base, with 16 bases separating them. This CDR3 comprises 16 residues. CDR3 nucleotides: TGTGCCAGCAGTTCGGCCTCGGGACACCGGAACACTGAAGCTTTCTTT. It codes for CASSSASGHRNTEAFF.